This TCR beta chain was recovered during a study of control samples from healthy donors and cancer patients. This CDR3 region has 13 residues. CDR1 SEHNR and CDR2 FQNEAQ come from the germline V gene (reference sequence). Trimming at V came to 5 bases and at J to 5 bases, leaving 3 bases not matched to a gene. Generated by immunoSEQ multiplex PCR, the TCRdb table keeps only in-frame clones and is missing some. The sample has 170,000 or so clones, approximately 94% seen once. The sequenced sample consisted of blood. The receptor comes from a man younger than 40 in good health. The J gene is TRBJ2-7, the V gene TRBV7-9; 10 bases fit TRBD1. CDR3 DNA: TGTGCCAGCAGCCCGACAGGGGGCCACGAGCAGTACTTC. Amino acid sequence: CASSPTGGHEQYF.